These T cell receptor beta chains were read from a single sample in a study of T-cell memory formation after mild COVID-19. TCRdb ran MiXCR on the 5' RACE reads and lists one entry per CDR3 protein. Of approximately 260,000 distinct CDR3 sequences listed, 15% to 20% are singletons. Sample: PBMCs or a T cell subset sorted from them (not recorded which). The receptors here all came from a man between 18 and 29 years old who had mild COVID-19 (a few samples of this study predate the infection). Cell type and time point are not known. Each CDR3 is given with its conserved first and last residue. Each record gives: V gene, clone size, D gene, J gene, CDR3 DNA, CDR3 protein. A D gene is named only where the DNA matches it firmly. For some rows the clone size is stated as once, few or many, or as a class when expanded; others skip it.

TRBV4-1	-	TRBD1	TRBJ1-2	TGCGCCAGCAGCCCAGGGGGCCTGTATGGCTACACCTTC	CASSPGGLYGYTF
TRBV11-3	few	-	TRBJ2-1	TGTGCCAGCAGCTTAGGCGGAGCGGGCGAGCAGTTCTTC	CASSLGGAGEQFF
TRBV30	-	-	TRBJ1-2	TGTGCCTGGAGTGTCGACGTGTATGGCTACACCTTC	CAWSVDVYGYTF
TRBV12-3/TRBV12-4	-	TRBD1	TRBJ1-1	TGTGCCAGCACGATGGTCCGGGACAGGGACACTGAAGCTTTCTTT	CASTMVRDRDTEAFF
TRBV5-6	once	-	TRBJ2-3	TGTGCCAGCAGCTTGTCGGCAGCCGTGCAGTATTTT	CASSLSAAVQYF
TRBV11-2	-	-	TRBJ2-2	TGTGCCAGCAGCTTTTCCGGCCAGGGAAACACCGGGGAGCTGTTTTTT	CASSFSGQGNTGELFF
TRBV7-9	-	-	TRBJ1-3	TGTGCCAGCAGCTCCCCCGACTCGGCGGGAAACACCATATATTTT	CASSSPDSAGNTIYF
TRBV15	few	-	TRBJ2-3	TGTGCCACCAGCAGGCAGGGGAGTACAGATACGCAGTATTTT	CATSRQGSTDTQYF
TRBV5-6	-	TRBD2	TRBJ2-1	TGTGCCAGCAGCTTTGTCGGCGGGGGAGGCAATGAGCAGTTCTTC	CASSFVGGGGNEQFF
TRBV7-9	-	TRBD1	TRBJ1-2	TGTGCCAGCAGGGGACAGGGGCGCGGCTACACCTTC	CASRGQGRGYTF
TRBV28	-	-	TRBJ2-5	TGTGCCAGCAGTTTAGGGGGGGGCCTCGAAGAGACCCAGTACTTC	CASSLGGGLEETQYF
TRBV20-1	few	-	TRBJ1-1	TGCAGTGCAACGGGGACGTACACTGAAGCTTTCTTT	CSATGTYTEAFF
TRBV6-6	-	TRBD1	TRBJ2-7	TGTGCCAGCAGTTACCAGACAGGGTATGTCGAGCAGTACTTC	CASSYQTGYVEQYF
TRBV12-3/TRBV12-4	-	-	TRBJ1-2	TGTGCCAGCTCGTCTCGGGTTAGGTCTGTTGGCTACACCTTC	CASSSRVRSVGYTF
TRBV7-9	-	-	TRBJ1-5	TGTGCCAGCAGCTTTGGTTCAAATAGCAATCAGCCCCAGCATTTT	CASSFGSNSNQPQHF
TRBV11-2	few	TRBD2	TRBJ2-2	TGTGCCAGCAGCACCGCTAGCGGGGGGGCCGGCACCGGGGAGCTGTTTTTT	CASSTASGGAGTGELFF
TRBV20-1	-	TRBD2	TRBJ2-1	TGCAGTGCCAGAGTTCCGGGACTAGCCGATGAGCAGTTCTTC	CSARVPGLADEQFF
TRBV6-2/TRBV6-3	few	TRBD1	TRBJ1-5	TGTGCCACCGCTTCTGCGACAGGGGCATCCAATCAGCCCCAGCATTTT	CATASATGASNQPQHF
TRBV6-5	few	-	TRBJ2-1	TGTGCCAGCAGTCCCGTTACGGGGGAATTTTACAATGAGCAGTTCTTC	CASSPVTGEFYNEQFF
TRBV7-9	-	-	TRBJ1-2	TGTGCCAGCAGTTACTTCTATGGCTACACCTTC	CASSYFYGYTF
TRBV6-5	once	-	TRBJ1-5	TGTGCCAGCAGCAAGCTACAGGATAGCAATCAGCCCCAGCATTTT	CASSKLQDSNQPQHF
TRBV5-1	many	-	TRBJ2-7	TGCGCCAGCAGCGCGGGTCATGCGGAGCAGTACTTC	CASSAGHAEQYF
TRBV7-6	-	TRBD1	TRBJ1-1	TGTGCCAGCAGCTTAGGGTCCGGGACAGGGGGAACTGAAGCTTTCTTT	CASSLGSGTGGTEAFF
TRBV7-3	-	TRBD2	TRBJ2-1	TGTGCCAGCAGCCCCCTCCTCGCGGGGGGGCCGCATGAGCAGTTCTTC	CASSPLLAGGPHEQFF
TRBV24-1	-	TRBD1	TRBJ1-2	TGTGCCACCAGTGATTGGGCGGGACAGGGGAACTATGGCTACACCTTC	CATSDWAGQGNYGYTF
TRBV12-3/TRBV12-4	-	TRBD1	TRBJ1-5	TGTGCCAGCAGTTATTCCGGACAGGGATATAGCAATCAGCCCCAGCATTTT	CASSYSGQGYSNQPQHF
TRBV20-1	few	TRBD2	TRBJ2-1	TGCAGTGCTAGGCAACCGGGACTAGCGGGGGGGTACAATGAGCAGTTCTTC	CSARQPGLAGGYNEQFF
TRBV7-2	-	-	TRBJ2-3	TGTGCCAGCAGCCCGGACTCTAGCACAGATACGCAGTATTTT	CASSPDSSTDTQYF
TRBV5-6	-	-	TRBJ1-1	TGTGCCAGCAGCTCGACGTTGAACACTGAAGCTTTCTTT	CASSSTLNTEAFF
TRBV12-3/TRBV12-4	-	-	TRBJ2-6	TGTGCCAGCTCACTTGGGGTACCCTCGGCTGGGGCCAACGTCCTGACTTTC	CASSLGVPSAGANVLTF
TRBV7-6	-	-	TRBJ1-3	TGTGCCAGCAGCTCCCCCTCGAAAGCGAACACCATATATTTT	CASSSPSKANTIYF
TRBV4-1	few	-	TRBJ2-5	TGCGCCAGCAGCCAAGTGGTAGCGGCAATCGGAGGGACCCAGTACTTC	CASSQVVAAIGGTQYF
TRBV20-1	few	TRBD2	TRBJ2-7	TGCAGTGCGGGGGGGATCTACGAGCAGTACTTC	CSAGGIYEQYF